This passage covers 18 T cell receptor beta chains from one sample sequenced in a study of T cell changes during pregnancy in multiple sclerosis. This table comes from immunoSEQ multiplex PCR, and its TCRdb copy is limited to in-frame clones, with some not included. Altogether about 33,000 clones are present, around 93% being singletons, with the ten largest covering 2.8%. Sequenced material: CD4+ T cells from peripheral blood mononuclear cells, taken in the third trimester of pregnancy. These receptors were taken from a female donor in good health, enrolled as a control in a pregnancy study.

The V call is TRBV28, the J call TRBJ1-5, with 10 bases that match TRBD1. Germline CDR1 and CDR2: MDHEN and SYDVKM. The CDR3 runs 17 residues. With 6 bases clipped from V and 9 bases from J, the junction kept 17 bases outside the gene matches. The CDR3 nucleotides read TGTGCCAGCAGCAACCGGGACAGGGGCTCCGTTGTATGGCCCCAGCATTTT. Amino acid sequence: CASSNRDRGSVVWPQHF.

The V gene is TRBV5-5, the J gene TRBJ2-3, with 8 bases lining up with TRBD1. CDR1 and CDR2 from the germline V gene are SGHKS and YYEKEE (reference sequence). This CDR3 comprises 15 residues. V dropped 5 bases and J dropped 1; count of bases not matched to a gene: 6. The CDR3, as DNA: TGTGCCAGCAGTTGGACAGGGTGGGGCACAGATACGCAGTATTTT. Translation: CASSWTGWGTDTQYF.

In DNA, the CDR3 is TGTGCCAGCAGTCCCCACAGCTATGGCTACACCTTC. It codes for CASSPHSYGYTF. J is TRBJ1-2 and V is TRBV28; D call uncertain. Germline loops: CDR1 MDHEN, CDR2 SYDVKM. CDR3 length equals 12 residues. The germline V and J ends were trimmed by 5 bases and 4 bases, with 8 bases remaining between them.

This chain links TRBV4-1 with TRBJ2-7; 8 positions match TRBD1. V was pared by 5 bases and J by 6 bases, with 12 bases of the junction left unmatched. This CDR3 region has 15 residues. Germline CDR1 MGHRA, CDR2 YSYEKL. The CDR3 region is CASSIEPGQGAEQYF. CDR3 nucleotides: TGCGCCAGCAGCATCGAACCGGGGCAGGGGGCCGAGCAGTACTTC.

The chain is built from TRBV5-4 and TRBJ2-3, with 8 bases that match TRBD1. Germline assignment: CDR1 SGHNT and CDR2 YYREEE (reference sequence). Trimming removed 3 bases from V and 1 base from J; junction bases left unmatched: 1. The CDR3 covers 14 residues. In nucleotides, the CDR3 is TGTGCCAGCAGCTCGGACAGGGGCACAGATACGCAGTATTTT. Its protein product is CASSSDRGTDTQYF.

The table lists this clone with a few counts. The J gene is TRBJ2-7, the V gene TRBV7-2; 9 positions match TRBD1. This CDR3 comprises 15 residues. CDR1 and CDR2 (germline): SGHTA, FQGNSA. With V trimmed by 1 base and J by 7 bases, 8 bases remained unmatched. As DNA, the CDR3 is TGTGCCAGCAGCTTAGAGGTCACAGGGGGCAGAGAGCAGTACTTC. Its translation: CASSLEVTGGREQYF.

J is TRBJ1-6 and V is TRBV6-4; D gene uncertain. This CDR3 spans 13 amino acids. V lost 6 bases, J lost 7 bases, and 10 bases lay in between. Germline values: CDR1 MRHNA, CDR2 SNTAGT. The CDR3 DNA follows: TGTGCCAGCAGGGAGACGGCAAATTCACCCCTCCACTTT. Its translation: CASRETANSPLHF.

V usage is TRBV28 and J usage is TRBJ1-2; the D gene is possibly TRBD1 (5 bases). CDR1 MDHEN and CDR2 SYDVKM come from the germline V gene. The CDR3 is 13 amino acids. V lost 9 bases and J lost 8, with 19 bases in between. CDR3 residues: CASTSGVVGGYTF. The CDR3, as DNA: TGTGCCAGTACCTCGGGGGTGGTCGGGGGCTACACCTTC.

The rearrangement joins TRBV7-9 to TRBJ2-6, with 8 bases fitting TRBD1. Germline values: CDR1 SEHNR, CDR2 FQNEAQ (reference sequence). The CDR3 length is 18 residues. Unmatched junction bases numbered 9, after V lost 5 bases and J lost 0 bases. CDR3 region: CASSHPGQGISGANVLTF. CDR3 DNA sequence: TGTGCCAGCAGCCACCCCGGACAGGGAATCTCTGGGGCCAACGTCCTGACTTTC.

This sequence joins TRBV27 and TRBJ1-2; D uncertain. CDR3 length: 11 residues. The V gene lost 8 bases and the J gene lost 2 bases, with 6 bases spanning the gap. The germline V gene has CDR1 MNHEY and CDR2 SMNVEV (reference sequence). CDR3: CASSLNYGYTF. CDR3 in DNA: TGTGCCAGCTCCCTGAACTATGGCTACACCTTC.

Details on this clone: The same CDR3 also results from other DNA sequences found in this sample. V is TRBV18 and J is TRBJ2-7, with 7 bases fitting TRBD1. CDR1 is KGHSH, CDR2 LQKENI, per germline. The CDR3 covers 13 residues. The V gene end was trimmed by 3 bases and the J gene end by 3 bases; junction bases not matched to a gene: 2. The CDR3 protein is CASSPGTDYEQYF. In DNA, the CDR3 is TGTGCCAGCTCACCCGGGACAGACTACGAGCAGTACTTC.

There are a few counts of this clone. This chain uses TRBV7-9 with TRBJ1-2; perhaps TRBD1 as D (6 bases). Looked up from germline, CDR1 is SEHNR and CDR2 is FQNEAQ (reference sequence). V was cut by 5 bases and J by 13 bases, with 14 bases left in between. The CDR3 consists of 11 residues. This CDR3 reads CASSRKGHPTF. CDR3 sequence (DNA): TGTGCCAGCAGCAGAAAGGGACATCCCACCTTC.

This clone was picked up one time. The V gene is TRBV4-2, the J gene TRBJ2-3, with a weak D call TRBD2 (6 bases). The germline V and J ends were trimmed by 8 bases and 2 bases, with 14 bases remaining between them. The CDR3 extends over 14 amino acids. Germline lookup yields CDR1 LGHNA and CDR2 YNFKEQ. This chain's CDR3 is CASSRDSNTDTQYF. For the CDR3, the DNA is TGTGCCAGCTCCCGGGACTCTAACACAGATACGCAGTATTTT.

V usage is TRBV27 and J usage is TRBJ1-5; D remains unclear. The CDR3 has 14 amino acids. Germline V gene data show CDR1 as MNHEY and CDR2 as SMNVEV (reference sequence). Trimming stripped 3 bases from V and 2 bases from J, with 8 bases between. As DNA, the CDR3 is TGTGCCAGCAGTTTGTCCGGGGGCAATCAGCCCCAGCATTTT. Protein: CASSLSGGNQPQHF.

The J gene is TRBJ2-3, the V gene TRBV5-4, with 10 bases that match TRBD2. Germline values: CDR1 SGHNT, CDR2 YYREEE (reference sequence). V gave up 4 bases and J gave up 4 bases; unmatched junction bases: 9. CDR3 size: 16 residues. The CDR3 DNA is TGTGCCAGCAGCCCGGGGGCTAGCGGGGGACCAGATACGCAGTATTTT. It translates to CASSPGASGGPDTQYF. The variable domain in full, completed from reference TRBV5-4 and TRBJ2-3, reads ETGVTQSPTHLIKTRGQQVTLRCSSQSGHNTVSWYQQALGQGPQFIFQYYREEENGRGNFPPRFSGLQFPNYSSELNVNALELDDSALYLCASSPGASGGPDTQYFGPGTRLTVL.

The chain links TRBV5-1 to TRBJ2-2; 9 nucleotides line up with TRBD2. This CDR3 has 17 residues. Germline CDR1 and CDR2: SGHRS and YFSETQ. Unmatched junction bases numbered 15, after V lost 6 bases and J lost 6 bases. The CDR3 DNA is TGCGCCAGCAAACGCGGGGGGGGCTACCAACTATCCGGGGAGCTGTTTTTT. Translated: CASKRGGGYQLSGELFF.

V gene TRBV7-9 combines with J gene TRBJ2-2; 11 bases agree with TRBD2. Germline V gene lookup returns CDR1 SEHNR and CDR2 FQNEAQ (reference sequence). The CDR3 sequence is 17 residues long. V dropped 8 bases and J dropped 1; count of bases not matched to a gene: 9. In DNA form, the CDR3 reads TGTGCCAGCGCCACTAGCGGGAGTGGGTGGAACACCGGGGAGCTGTTTTTT. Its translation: CASATSGSGWNTGELFF.

CDR3: CASSPLMSSYEQYF. CDR3 nucleotide sequence: TGTGCCAGCAGCCCCCTCATGAGCTCCTACGAGCAGTACTTC. The J gene is TRBJ2-7, the V gene TRBV28, with no clear D. Germline V CDR1 and CDR2: MDHEN, SYDVKM. V lost 6 bases and J lost 0, with 12 bases in between. The CDR3 has 14 residues.